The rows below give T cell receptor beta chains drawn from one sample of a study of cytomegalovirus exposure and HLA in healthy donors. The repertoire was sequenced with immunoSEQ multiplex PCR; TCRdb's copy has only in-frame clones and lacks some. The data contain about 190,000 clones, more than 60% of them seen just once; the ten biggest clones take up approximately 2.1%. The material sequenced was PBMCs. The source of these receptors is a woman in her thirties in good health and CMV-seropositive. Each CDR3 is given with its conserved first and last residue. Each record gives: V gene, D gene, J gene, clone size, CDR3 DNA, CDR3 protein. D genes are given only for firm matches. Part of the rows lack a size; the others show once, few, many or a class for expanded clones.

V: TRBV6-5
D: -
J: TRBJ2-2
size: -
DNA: TGTGCCAGCACTGGAGGGGCCGGGGAGCTGTTTTTT
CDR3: CASTGGAGELFF

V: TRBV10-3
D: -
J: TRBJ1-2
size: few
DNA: TGTGCCATCAATGGCCCGAATGGCTACACCTTC
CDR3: CAINGPNGYTF

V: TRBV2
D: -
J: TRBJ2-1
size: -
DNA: TGTGCCAGCAGCCCAGGTCCCTACAATGAGCAGTTCTTC
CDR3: CASSPGPYNEQFF

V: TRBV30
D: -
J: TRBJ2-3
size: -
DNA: TGTGCCTGGGCCCCCCCACTAGCATCGAGAGCCGATACGCAGTATTTT
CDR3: CAWAPPLASRADTQYF

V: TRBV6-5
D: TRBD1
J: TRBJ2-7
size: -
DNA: TGTGCCAGCAGTCCTAACAGGGGATCCTCCTACGAGCAGTACTTC
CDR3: CASSPNRGSSYEQYF

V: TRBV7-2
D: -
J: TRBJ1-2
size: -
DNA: TGTGCCAGCAGCTCTATGACAGGATCGCCTGGCTACACCTTC
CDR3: CASSSMTGSPGYTF

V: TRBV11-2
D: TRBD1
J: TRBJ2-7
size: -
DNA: TGTGCCAGCAGCCCGTACCCCGACAGGGGGCCATACGAGCAGTACTTC
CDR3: CASSPYPDRGPYEQYF

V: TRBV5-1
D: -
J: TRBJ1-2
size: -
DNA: TGCGCCAGCAGCTTGGAGGGGGGGACGGCCCTCCGGTGGACCTTC
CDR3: CASSLEGGTALRWTF

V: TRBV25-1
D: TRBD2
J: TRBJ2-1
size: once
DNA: TGTGCCAGCAGTGAATCAAAACCGGGACTAGCGGGGAGGCAGTTCTTC
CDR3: CASSESKPGLAGRQFF

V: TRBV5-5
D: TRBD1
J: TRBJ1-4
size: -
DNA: TGTGCCAGCAGCGTGGGACAGGGTAATGAAAAACTGTTTTTT
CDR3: CASSVGQGNEKLFF

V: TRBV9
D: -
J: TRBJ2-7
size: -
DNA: TGTGCCAGCAGCGTTGGACAGCATCCCTCCTACGAGCAGTACTTC
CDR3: CASSVGQHPSYEQYF

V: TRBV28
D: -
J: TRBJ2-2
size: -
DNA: TGTGCCAGCAGTGGCGCAGGGACACAGAACACCGGGGAGCTGTTTTTT
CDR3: CASSGAGTQNTGELFF

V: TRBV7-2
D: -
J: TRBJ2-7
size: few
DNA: TGTGCCAGCAGCCGAAGCCCCCTAGCGCTATCCTCCTACGAGCAGTACTTC
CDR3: CASSRSPLALSSYEQYF

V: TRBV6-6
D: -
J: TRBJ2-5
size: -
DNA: TGTGCCAGCAGTTCTTCTAGCGTCCAAGAGACCCAGTACTTC
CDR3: CASSSSSVQETQYF

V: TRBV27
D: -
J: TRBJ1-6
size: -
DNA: TGTGCCAGCACCAGTCCAATAAATTCACCCCTCCACTTT
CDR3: CASTSPINSPLHF

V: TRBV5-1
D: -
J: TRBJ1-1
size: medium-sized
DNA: TGCGCCAGCAGTTTCGGCGGGGACACTGAAGCTTTCTTT
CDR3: CASSFGGDTEAFF

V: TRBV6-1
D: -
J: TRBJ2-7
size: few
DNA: TGTGCCAGCAGCCACTACGAGCAGTACTTC
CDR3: CASSHYEQYF

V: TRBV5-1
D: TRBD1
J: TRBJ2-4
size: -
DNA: TGCGCCAGCAGCCAGGTTTACGGACAGGGCGTAATTTTAGCCAAAAACATTCAGTACTTC
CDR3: CASSQVYGQGVILAKNIQYF

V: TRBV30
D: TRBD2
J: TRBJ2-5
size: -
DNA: TGTGCCTTTAATAGCGGGAGGTTATACCAAGAGACCCAGTACTTC
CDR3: CAFNSGRLYQETQYF

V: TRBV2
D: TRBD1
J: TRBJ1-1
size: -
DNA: TGTGCCAGCAGTCCGTACAGGGGGGGAGAAGCTTTCTTT
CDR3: CASSPYRGGEAFF

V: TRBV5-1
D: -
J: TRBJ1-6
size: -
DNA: TGCGCCAGCAGCTCCGGACAGCGCGATTCACCCCTCCACTTT
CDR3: CASSSGQRDSPLHF

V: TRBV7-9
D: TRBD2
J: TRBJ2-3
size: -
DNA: TGTGCCAGCAGCGCCTTGGGGGAGGGTAACACAGATACGCAGTATTTT
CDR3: CASSALGEGNTDTQYF

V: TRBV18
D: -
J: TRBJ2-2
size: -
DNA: TGTGCCAGCTCACCAGGTAGCGGACTGAACACCGGGGAGCTGTTTTTT
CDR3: CASSPGSGLNTGELFF

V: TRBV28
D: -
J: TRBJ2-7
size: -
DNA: TGTGCCACTTCGGGACTCGCCTACGAGCAGTACTTC
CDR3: CATSGLAYEQYF

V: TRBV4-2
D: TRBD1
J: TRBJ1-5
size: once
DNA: TGTGCCAGCAGCCAAGAACGGGGACAGCCGAATCAGCCCCAGCATTTT
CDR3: CASSQERGQPNQPQHF

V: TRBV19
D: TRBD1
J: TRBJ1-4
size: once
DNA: TGTGCCAGTAGTAGACAGGGAGTGTACGAAAAACTGTTTTTT
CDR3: CASSRQGVYEKLFF

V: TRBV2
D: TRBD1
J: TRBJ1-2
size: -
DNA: TGTGCCAGCAGTGAAGCGGGGAGACAGGGGACCTATGGCTACACCTTC
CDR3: CASSEAGRQGTYGYTF

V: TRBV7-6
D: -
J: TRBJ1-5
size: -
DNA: TGTGCCAGCAGCGAACAGGGTAGGGGCAATCAGCCCCAGCATTTT
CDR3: CASSEQGRGNQPQHF